This T cell receptor beta chain was identified in a study of graft-versus-host responses after intestinal transplantation. Data came from immunoSEQ multiplex PCR; TCRdb stores just in-frame clones and leaves some out. The table has tens of thousands of clones, around nine tenths seen once. Sequencing used PBMCs, obtained almost 120 days after intestinal transplantation. This sequence was found in a human patient who received an intestinal transplant, so some T cells may come from the graft donor.

The CDR3 DNA follows: TGTGCCAGCACTAGGGGTCTAGGTGAAAAACTGTTTTTT. Translated, it gives CASTRGLGEKLFF. This chain uses TRBV5-8 with TRBJ1-4; D is possibly TRBD1 (5 bases). The CDR3 has 13 residues. Trimming took 6 bases from V and 7 from J, leaving 13 bases between them. CDR1 and CDR2 (germline): SGHTS, YDEGEE.